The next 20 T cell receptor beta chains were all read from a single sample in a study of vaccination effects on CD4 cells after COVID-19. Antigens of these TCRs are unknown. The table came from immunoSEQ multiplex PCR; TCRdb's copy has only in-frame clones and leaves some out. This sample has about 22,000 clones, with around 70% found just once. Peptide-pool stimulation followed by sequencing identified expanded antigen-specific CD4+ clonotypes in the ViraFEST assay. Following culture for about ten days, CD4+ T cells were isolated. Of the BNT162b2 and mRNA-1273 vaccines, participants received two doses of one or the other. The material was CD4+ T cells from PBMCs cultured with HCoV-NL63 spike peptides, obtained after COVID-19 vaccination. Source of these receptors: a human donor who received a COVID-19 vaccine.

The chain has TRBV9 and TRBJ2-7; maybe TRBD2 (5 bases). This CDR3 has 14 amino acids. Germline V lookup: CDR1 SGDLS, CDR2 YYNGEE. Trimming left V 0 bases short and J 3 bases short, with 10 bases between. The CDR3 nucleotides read TGTGCCAGCAGCGTAGCAGTGGGAGTCTACGAGCAGTACTTC. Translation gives CASSVAVGVYEQYF.

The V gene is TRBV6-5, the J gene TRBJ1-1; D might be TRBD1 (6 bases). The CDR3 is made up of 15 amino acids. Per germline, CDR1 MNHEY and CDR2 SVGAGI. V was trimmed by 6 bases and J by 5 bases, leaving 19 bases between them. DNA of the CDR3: TGTGCCAGCAGGACGCCCTCGGGGGCTTGGACTGAAGCTTTCTTT. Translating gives CASRTPSGAWTEAFF.

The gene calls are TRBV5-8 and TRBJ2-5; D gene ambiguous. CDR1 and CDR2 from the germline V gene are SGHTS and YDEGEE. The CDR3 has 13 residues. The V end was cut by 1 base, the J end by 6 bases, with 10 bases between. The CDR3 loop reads CASSLSLGKTQYF. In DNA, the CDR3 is TGTGCCAGCAGCTTGTCCCTGGGAAAGACCCAGTACTTC.

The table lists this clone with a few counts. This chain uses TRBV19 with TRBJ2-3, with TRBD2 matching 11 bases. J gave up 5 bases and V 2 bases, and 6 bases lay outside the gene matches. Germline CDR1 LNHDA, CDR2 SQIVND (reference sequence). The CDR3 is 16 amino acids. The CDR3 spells CASSISLAGGGDTQYF. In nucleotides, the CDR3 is TGTGCCAGTAGTATATCCTTAGCGGGAGGGGGAGATACGCAGTATTTT. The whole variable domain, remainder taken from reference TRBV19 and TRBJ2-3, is DGGITQSPKYLFRKEGQNVTLSCEQNLNHDAMYWYRQDPGQGLRLIYYSQIVNDFQKGDIAEGYSVSREKKESFPLTVTSAQKNPTAFYLCASSISLAGGGDTQYFGPGTRLTVL.

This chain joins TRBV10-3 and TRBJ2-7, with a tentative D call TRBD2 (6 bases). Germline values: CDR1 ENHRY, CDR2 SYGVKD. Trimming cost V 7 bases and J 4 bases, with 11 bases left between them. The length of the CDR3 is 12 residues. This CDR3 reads CAIMGSGYEQYF. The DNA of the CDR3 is TGTGCCATCATGGGTAGCGGATACGAGCAGTACTTC.

The CDR3 coding sequence is TGTGCCAGCAGCCCAACCCGCCCAGGGAACTATGGCTACACCTTC. This sequence encodes CASSPTRPGNYGYTF. The rearrangement links TRBV6-2 or TRBV6-3 to TRBJ1-2; TRBD1 might be the D (5 bases). Trimming removed 6 bases at V and 2 bases at J, with 16 bases between. The CDR3 length is 15 residues. CDR1 MNHEY and CDR2 SVGEGT come from the germline V gene.

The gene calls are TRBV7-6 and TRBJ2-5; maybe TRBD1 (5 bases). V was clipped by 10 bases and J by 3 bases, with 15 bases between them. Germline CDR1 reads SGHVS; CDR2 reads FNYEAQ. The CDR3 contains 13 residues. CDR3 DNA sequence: TGTGCCATCCAGGGCAGGGTAGAAGAGACCCAGTACTTC. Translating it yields CAIQGRVEETQYF.

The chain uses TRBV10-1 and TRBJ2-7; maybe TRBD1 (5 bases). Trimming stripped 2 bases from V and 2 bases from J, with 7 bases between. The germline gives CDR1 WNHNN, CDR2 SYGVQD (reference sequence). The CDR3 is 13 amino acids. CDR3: CASSEQGPYEQYF. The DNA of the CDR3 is TGCGCCAGCAGTGAGCAGGGCCCCTACGAGCAGTACTTC.

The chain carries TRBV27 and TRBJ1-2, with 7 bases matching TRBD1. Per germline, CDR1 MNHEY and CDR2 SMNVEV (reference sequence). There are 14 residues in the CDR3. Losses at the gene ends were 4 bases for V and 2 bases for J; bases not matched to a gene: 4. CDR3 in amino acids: CASSSNRGNYGYTF. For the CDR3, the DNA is TGTGCCAGCAGTTCTAACAGGGGCAACTATGGCTACACCTTC.

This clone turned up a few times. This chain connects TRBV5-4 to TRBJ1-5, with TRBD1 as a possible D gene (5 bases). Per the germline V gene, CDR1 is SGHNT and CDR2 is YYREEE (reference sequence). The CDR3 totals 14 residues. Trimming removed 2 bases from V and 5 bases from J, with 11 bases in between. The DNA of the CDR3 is TGTGCCAGCAGCTTTCAGGGTTACGATCAGCCCCAGCATTTT. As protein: CASSFQGYDQPQHF.

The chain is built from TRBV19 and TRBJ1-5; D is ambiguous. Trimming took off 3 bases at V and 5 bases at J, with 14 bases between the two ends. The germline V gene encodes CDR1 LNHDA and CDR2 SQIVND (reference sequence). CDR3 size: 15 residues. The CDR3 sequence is CASSILERSYQPQHF. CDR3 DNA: TGTGCCAGTAGTATCCTGGAGAGAAGTTATCAGCCCCAGCATTTT.

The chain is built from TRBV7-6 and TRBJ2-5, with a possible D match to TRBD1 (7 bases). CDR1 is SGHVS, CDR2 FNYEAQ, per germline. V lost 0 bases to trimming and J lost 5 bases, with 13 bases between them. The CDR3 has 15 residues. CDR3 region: CASSLAAGGMETQYF. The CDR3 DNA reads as TGTGCCAGCAGCTTAGCGGCAGGGGGGATGGAGACCCAGTACTTC.

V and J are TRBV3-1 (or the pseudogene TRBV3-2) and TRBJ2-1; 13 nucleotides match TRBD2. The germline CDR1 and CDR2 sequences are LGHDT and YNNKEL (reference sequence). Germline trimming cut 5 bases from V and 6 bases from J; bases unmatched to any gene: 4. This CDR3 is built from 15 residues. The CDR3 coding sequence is TGTGCCAGCAGCTGGACTAGCGGGGGAGTCAATGAGCAGTTCTTC. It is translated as CASSWTSGGVNEQFF.

This CDR3 reads CASSPRLEAGEQYF. The CDR3 DNA reads as TGTGCCAGCAGCCCGCGACTAGAGGCAGGCGAGCAGTACTTC. The chain has TRBV9 and TRBJ2-7; D may be TRBD2 (6 bases). Trimming removed 4 bases from V and 6 bases from J, with 17 bases in between. Germline lookup yields CDR1 SGDLS and CDR2 YYNGEE. CDR3 length: 14 residues.

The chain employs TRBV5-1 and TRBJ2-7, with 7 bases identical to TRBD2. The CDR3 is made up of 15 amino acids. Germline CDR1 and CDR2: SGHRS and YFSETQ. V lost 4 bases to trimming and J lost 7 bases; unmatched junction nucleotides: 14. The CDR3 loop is CASSPGGGRRGEQYF. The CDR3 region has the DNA TGCGCCAGCAGCCCCGGGGGAGGGCGCCGGGGGGAGCAGTACTTC.

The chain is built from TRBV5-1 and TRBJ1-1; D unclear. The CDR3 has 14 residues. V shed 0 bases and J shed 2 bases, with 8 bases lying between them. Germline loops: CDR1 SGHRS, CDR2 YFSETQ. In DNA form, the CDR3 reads TGCGCCAGCAGCTTGGAGGGCCAAAACACTGAAGCTTTCTTT. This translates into CASSLEGQNTEAFF. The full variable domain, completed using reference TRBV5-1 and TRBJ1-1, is KAGVTQTPRYLIKTRGQQVTLSCSPISGHRSVSWYQQTPGQGLQFLFEYFSETQRNKGNFPGRFSGRQFSNSRSEMNVSTLELGDSALYLCASSLEGQNTEAFFGQGTRLTVV.

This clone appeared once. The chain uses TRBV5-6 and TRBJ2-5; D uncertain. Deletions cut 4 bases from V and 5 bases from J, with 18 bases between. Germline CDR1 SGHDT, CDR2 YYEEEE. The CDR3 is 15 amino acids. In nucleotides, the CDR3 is TGTGCCAGCAGCACCGTACGACGACCCATCGAGACCCAGTACTTC. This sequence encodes CASSTVRRPIETQYF.

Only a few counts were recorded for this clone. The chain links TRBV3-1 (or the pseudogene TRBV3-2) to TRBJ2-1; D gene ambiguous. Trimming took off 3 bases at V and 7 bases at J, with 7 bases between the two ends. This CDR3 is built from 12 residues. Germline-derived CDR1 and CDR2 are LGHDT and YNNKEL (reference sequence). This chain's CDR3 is CASSQRWNEQFF. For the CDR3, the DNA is TGTGCCAGCAGCCAGAGGTGGAATGAGCAGTTCTTC.

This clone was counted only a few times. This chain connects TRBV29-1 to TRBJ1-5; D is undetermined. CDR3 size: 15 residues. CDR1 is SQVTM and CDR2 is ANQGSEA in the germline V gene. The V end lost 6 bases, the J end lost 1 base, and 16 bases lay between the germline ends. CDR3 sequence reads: CSVMIGYGSNQPQHF. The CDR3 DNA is TGCAGCGTGATGATAGGCTATGGGAGCAATCAGCCCCAGCATTTT.

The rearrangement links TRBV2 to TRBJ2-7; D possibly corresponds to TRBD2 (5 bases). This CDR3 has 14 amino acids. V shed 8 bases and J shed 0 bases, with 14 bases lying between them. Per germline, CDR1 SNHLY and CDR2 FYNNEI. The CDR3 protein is CASLRERSSYEQYF. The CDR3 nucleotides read TGTGCCAGCCTCCGGGAAAGGAGCTCCTACGAGCAGTACTTC.